The 5 T cell receptor beta chains below were found in one sample sequenced in a study of shared clonotypes between healthy human individuals (dated by TCRdb to about 2020). Libraries were built with the immunoSEQ multiplex PCR assay. Drawn from immuneACCESS, this table holds only the in-frame rearrangements with V and J called that TCRdb kept. Clones are partly lost; checked studies trace under half to an unresolved V gene and leave the rest unexplained. The sample table holds 600,000 to 700,000 clones, of which less than 80% were seen once. The biggest ten clones account for around 2% of the sample. The sample was memory CD4+ T cells sorted from blood. Read against the paper, the sample's cell subset or site label means: CD45RA-negative fraction. Receptor source: a woman in her 30s in good health.

CDR3 protein: CASSLGPLQNEKLFF. The DNA for the CDR3 is TGTGCCAGCAGTTTAGGGCCCCTACAGAATGAAAAACTGTTTTTT. This chain uses TRBV28 with TRBJ1-4; D ambiguous. Deletions cut 2 bases from V and 5 bases from J, with 12 bases between. The CDR3 has 15 residues. Germline CDR1 and CDR2: MDHEN and SYDVKM.

The chain has TRBV4-1 and TRBJ2-3; TRBD1 matches 8 bases. Germline V CDR1 and CDR2: MGHRA, YSYEKL. J lost 1 base, V lost 1 base, and 10 bases had no gene match. The CDR3 loop spans 18 amino acids. CDR3 region: CASSQGTSWGQGTDTQYF. In DNA form, the CDR3 reads TGCGCCAGCAGCCAAGGTACGAGTTGGGGACAGGGCACAGATACGCAGTATTTT.

The J gene is TRBJ1-2, the V gene TRBV5-1, with a weak D call TRBD1 (6 bases). The germline CDR1 and CDR2 sequences are SGHRS and YFSETQ. V lost 0 bases and J 6 bases, leaving 9 bases between the germline ends. This CDR3 is built from 13 residues. CDR3 loop: CASSLVAGDGYTF. In DNA form, the CDR3 reads TGCGCCAGCAGCTTGGTGGCAGGGGATGGCTACACCTTC.

This clone appeared a single time. The V and J genes are TRBV5-1 and TRBJ2-2; 13 nucleotides match TRBD2. Germline CDR1 reads SGHRS; CDR2 reads YFSETQ. CDR3 length: 18 amino acids. V dropped 4 bases and J dropped 3; count of bases not matched to a gene: 9. CDR3 amino acids: CASSPGLAGTKDTGELFF. CDR3 nucleotide sequence: TGCGCCAGCAGCCCGGGACTAGCGGGAACGAAGGACACCGGGGAGCTGTTTTTT.

The rearrangement joins TRBV5-4 to TRBJ1-1, with a weak D call TRBD1 (6 bases). Germline values: CDR1 SGHNT, CDR2 YYREEE (reference sequence). The CDR3 length is 17 residues. Between the trimmed V and J ends, which lost 0 bases and 2 bases, there was a span of 17 bases. The CDR3, as DNA: TGTGCCAGCAGCTTGGGGGACACCGCAGGAAAAAACACTGAAGCTTTCTTT. Residues: CASSLGDTAGKNTEAFF.